Below, 24 T cell receptor beta chains from the same sample are listed, as sequenced in a study of blood T cell repertoires in COVID-19. Generated by immunoSEQ multiplex PCR, the TCRdb table keeps only in-frame clones and is missing some. The sample has some 160,000 clones; 70% to 90% are singletons. The sample consisted of peripheral blood. The receptors were gathered from a woman in her seventies with acute or convalescent COVID-19.

DNA of the CDR3: TGTGCCATCAGTCCCGGACAGGCGGAGACCCAGTACTTC. Translation gives CAISPGQAETQYF. V gene TRBV10-3 combines with J gene TRBJ2-5; 7 nucleotides match TRBD1. The CDR3 runs to 13 residues. V dropped 5 bases and J dropped 5; count of bases not matched to a gene: 5. Germline V gene data show CDR1 as ENHRY and CDR2 as SYGVKD.

V usage is TRBV6-2 or TRBV6-3 and J usage is TRBJ2-1, with D possibly TRBD2 on 6 matching bases. The ends were cut back, 5 bases at V and 5 bases at J, with 13 bases in the middle. Germline CDR1 reads MNHEY; CDR2 reads SVGEGT. The CDR3 sequence is 14 residues long. In DNA form, the CDR3 reads TGTGCCAGCAGTGACCGGGACTTGAACAATGAGCAGTTCTTC. It encodes CASSDRDLNNEQFF.

The rearrangement joins TRBV19 to TRBJ1-4, with 7 bases aligning to TRBD1. Germline V gene sequence: CDR1 LNHDA, CDR2 SQIVND (reference sequence). The CDR3 has 15 amino acids. The J segment lost 7 bases and the V segment lost 4 bases, leaving 9 bases of the junction unmatched. CDR3: CASSKRQGTGEKLFF. CDR3 nucleotide sequence: TGTGCCAGTAGTAAAAGACAGGGAACGGGTGAAAAACTGTTTTTT. Together with reference TRBV19 and TRBJ1-4, the CDR3 gives the full variable domain: DGGITQSPKYLFRKEGQNVTLSCEQNLNHDAMYWYRQDPGQGLRLIYYSQIVNDFQKGDIAEGYSVSREKKESFPLTVTSAQKNPTAFYLCASSKRQGTGEKLFFGSGTQLSVL.

This clone has more than one count but fewer than ten. The V and J genes are TRBV13 and TRBJ2-7; TRBD1 aligns across 9 bases. The CDR3 is 16 residues long. V shed 7 bases, J shed 6 bases, and the junction held 16 bases outside the gene matches. Germline CDR1 reads PRHDT; CDR2 reads FYEKMQ (reference sequence). The CDR3 region is CASTTKGGTGHVEQYF. DNA for the CDR3: TGTGCCAGCACCACGAAGGGTGGGACAGGGCATGTCGAGCAGTACTTC.

This clone was counted once. This sequence joins TRBV9 and TRBJ2-7; TRBD2 aligns across 9 bases. Trimming at V came to 0 bases and at J to 2 bases, leaving 12 bases not matched to a gene. CDR3 length equals 18 residues. The germline gives CDR1 SGDLS, CDR2 YYNGEE. CDR3 loop: CASSVVPAGGPKTYEQYF. The CDR3, as DNA: TGTGCCAGCAGCGTAGTGCCAGCGGGAGGTCCCAAAACCTACGAGCAGTACTTC.

The chain joins TRBV6-5 to TRBJ1-5; D possibly corresponds to TRBD1 (5 bases). The germline gives CDR1 MNHEY, CDR2 SVGAGI. This CDR3 contains 15 residues. V shed 10 bases and J shed 0 bases, with 16 bases lying between them. CDR3 nucleotide sequence: TGTGCCACCTCGCGAGGGACTTATAGCAATCAGCCCCAGCATTTT. The encoded protein is CATSRGTYSNQPQHF.

The rearrangement uses TRBV4-1 and TRBJ2-5; D unclear. This CDR3 is built from 12 residues. Germline lookup yields CDR1 MGHRA and CDR2 YSYEKL. The V end lost 3 bases, the J end lost 5 bases, and 7 bases lay between the germline ends. The DNA of the CDR3 is TGCGCCAGCAGCCATCCCGGGGAGACCCAGTACTTC. It is translated as CASSHPGETQYF.

V is TRBV6-5 and J is TRBJ2-5, with TRBD2 matching 14 bases. Germline CDR1 MNHEY, CDR2 SVGAGI. This CDR3 comprises 14 residues. With 11 bases clipped from V and 4 bases from J, the junction kept 6 bases outside the gene matches. The CDR3, as DNA: TGTGCCGCAAAGACTAGCGGGGGGGCAGAGACCCAGTACTTC. It is translated as CAAKTSGGAETQYF.

The chain links TRBV10-3 to TRBJ2-5; D may be TRBD2 (5 bases). CDR1 is ENHRY and CDR2 is SYGVKD in the germline V gene. The CDR3 has 14 amino acids. V shed 6 bases and J shed 3 bases, with 14 bases lying between them. The CDR3 DNA reads as TGTGCCATCAGCGCCGGGAAAAAGAAAGAGACCCAGTACTTC. This sequence encodes CAISAGKKKETQYF.

The chain couples TRBV28 to TRBJ1-1; D may be TRBD1 (5 bases). V lost 5 bases and J lost 4, with 17 bases in between. Germline V gene data show CDR1 as MDHEN and CDR2 as SYDVKM. The CDR3 totals 15 residues. CDR3: CASSPHSQGGTEAFF. The CDR3 bases are TGTGCCAGCAGTCCCCACTCTCAGGGCGGCACTGAAGCTTTCTTT. The whole variable domain, remainder taken from reference TRBV28 and TRBJ1-1, is DVKVTQSSRYLVKRTGEKVFLECVQDMDHENMFWYRQDPGLGLRLIYFSYDVKMKEKGDIPEGYSVSREKKERFSLILESASTNQTSMYLCASSPHSQGGTEAFFGQGTRLTVV.

The chain carries TRBV5-1 and TRBJ2-7; maybe TRBD2 (6 bases). V lost 4 bases and J lost 4, with 12 bases in between. The CDR3 totals 13 residues. Germline lookup yields CDR1 SGHRS and CDR2 YFSETQ. Here the CDR3 DNA reads TGCGCCAGCAGCGCAGAGGGACTTTACGAGCAGTACTTC. Its protein is CASSAEGLYEQYF.

The chain recombines TRBV19 with TRBJ2-1; TRBD1 agrees at 7 bases. V lost 5 bases and J lost 10; bases outside the gene matches: 5. The CDR3 runs 12 residues. The germline gives CDR1 LNHDA, CDR2 SQIVND (reference sequence). CDR3 DNA sequence: TGTGCCAGTAGTCCGGGACAGACCGAGCAGTTCTTC. Its translation: CASSPGQTEQFF. The full variable domain, rest sourced from reference TRBV19 and TRBJ2-1, is DGGITQSPKYLFRKEGQNVTLSCEQNLNHDAMYWYRQDPGQGLRLIYYSQIVNDFQKGDIAEGYSVSREKKESFPLTVTSAQKNPTAFYLCASSPGQTEQFFGPGTRLTVL.

This chain uses TRBV10-1 with TRBJ1-3, with TRBD1 as a possible D gene (6 bases). In germline, CDR1 is WNHNN, CDR2 SYGVQD (reference sequence). Between the trimmed V and J ends, which lost 2 bases and 1 base, there was a span of 15 bases. CDR3 length: 17 residues. CDR3 nucleotides: TGCGCCAGCAGTGAGCAACAGGGAATCCATTCTGGAAACACCATATATTTT. Translating gives CASSEQQGIHSGNTIYF.

This chain joins TRBV2 and TRBJ1-3, with a tentative D call TRBD1 (5 bases). CDR1 and CDR2 from the germline V gene are SNHLY and FYNNEI. This CDR3 region has 15 residues. Trimming removed 4 bases at V and 0 bases at J, with 10 bases between. The chain's CDR3 is CASSAQGASGNTIYF. The CDR3 coding sequence is TGTGCCAGCAGTGCCCAGGGCGCCTCTGGAAACACCATATATTTT. The full variable domain, with the rest looked up from reference TRBV2 and TRBJ1-3, is EPEVTQTPSHQVTQMGQEVILRCVPISNHLYFYWYRQILGQKVEFLVSFYNNEISEKSEIFDDQFSVERPDGSNFTLKIRSTKLEDSAMYFCASSAQGASGNTIYFGEGSWLTVV.

V usage is TRBV18 and J usage is TRBJ2-2; tentatively, D is TRBD2 (6 bases). Germline CDR1 and CDR2: KGHSH and LQKENI. Trimming cost V 3 bases and J 6 bases, with 11 bases left between them. This CDR3 is built from 14 residues. CDR3 residues: CASSPARGSGELFF. The CDR3 DNA is TGTGCCAGCTCACCGGCGCGGGGCTCCGGGGAGCTGTTTTTT.

The CDR3, as DNA: TGTGCCAGTAGTATTCGCCATGACAGGGCTGGCGGCTACACCTTC. Translating gives CASSIRHDRAGGYTF. The chain joins TRBV19 to TRBJ1-2; 7 nucleotides align to TRBD1. J was trimmed by 8 bases and V by 3 bases; bases with no gene match: 12. CDR1 is LNHDA, CDR2 SQIVND, per germline (reference sequence). The CDR3 has 15 residues.

The rearrangement joins TRBV27 to TRBJ1-6; the match to TRBD1 covers 8 bases. This CDR3 comprises 13 residues. The V segment lost 6 bases and the J segment 9 bases; nucleotides outside the gene matches: 4. The germline V gene has CDR1 MNHEY and CDR2 SMNVEV (reference sequence). CDR3 bases: TGTGCCAGCAGCCCGGACAGGGCTTCACCCCTCCACTTT. Amino acid sequence: CASSPDRASPLHF.

The chain carries TRBV7-8 and TRBJ1-5, with no clear D. V gave up 5 bases and J gave up 0 bases, with 17 bases separating them. The CDR3 consists of 17 residues. Germline loops: CDR1 SGHVS, CDR2 FQNEAQ. The CDR3 region is CASSPRGGVYSNQPQHF. The CDR3 DNA reads TGTGCCAGCAGCCCCCGTGGCGGGGTTTATAGCAATCAGCCCCAGCATTTT.

On this clone itself: This same CDR3 is encoded by further DNA sequences in the sample. This chain uses TRBV6-5 with TRBJ1-3; no definite D call. Germline assignment: CDR1 MNHEY and CDR2 SVGAGI. The CDR3 runs 14 residues. The germline V and J ends were trimmed by 6 bases and 1 base, with 10 bases remaining between them. CDR3 in DNA: TGTGCCAGCAGCTCCCCCGGGTCTGGAAACACCATATATTTT. Residues: CASSSPGSGNTIYF.

This chain uses TRBV18 with TRBJ2-5, with TRBD1 matching over 7 bases. Germline CDR1 reads KGHSH; CDR2 reads LQKENI. With V trimmed by 3 bases and J by 2 bases, 3 bases remained unmatched. CDR3 length: 14 amino acids. The CDR3: CASSPPGQQETQYF. The CDR3 region has the DNA TGTGCCAGCTCACCCCCGGGACAGCAAGAGACCCAGTACTTC.

The CDR3: CASSRDRGPNEKLFF. In DNA form, the CDR3 reads TGTGCCAGCAGCCGCGACAGGGGACCTAATGAAAAACTGTTTTTT. The chain is built from TRBV2 and TRBJ1-4; TRBD1 matches at 8 bases. V was clipped by 6 bases and J by 3 bases; unmatched bases: 6. Germline CDR1 and CDR2: SNHLY and FYNNEI. CDR3 length: 15 amino acids.

This clone has just one count. The genes are TRBV5-1 and TRBJ2-2; TRBD2 matches at 11 bases. Germline assignment: CDR1 SGHRS and CDR2 YFSETQ. The CDR3 covers 16 residues. V trimming: 4 bases; J trimming: 6 bases; junction bases outside the gene matches: 8. CDR3 nucleotide sequence: TGCGCCAGCAGCCTTAGCGGGGGGGCCGAATCCGGGGAGCTGTTTTTT. Translating gives CASSLSGGAESGELFF.

The chain carries TRBV10-3 and TRBJ2-7; possibly TRBD2 for D (5 bases). Germline V gene data show CDR1 as ENHRY and CDR2 as SYGVKD. This CDR3 is 13 amino acids long. Trimming removed 3 bases from V and 5 bases from J, with 11 bases in between. CDR3 protein: CAISDGVSHEQYF. CDR3 nucleotides: TGTGCCATCAGTGACGGGGTTTCCCACGAGCAGTACTTC.

The rearrangement uses TRBV7-9 and TRBJ2-1, with 9 bases identical to TRBD1. The germline gives CDR1 SEHNR, CDR2 FQNEAQ (reference sequence). The CDR3 is 15 amino acids. J gave up 3 bases and V 10 bases, and 10 bases lay outside the gene matches. The CDR3 nucleotides are TGTGCCACCAAGCGCACAGGGGGCGACTACAATGAGCAGTTCTTC. Protein sequence: CATKRTGGDYNEQFF.